What follows is one T cell receptor (beta chain) and its context. Its antigen is unknown. The sample originates from a study of T cells in Graves' hyperthyroidism and ophthalmopathy. Across the study: Peripheral blood was obtained at initial diagnosis, preceding any treatment.

Researchers amplified the TCR beta CDR3 regions from RNA transcripts. Using the HTBI primer set, a first-round RT-PCR was run on the TCR CDR3. TCRdb ran MiXCR on the multiplex PCR reads and lists one entry per CDR3 protein. Of about 600,000 distinct CDR3 sequences listed, more than 12% were seen once; the top ten hold about an eighth. Study results and limitations: From stable hyperthyroidism, ophthalmopathy was set apart by a 13 V-J model.

The CDR3 spans 13 residues. V lost 8 bases and J lost 2, with 12 bases in between. Germline CDR1 and CDR2: LNHNV and YYDKDF (reference sequence). The receptor was derived from a woman between 50 and 59 years old with Graves' ophthalmopathy. The genes are TRBV15 and TRBJ1-1; maybe TRBD1 (5 bases). The sequenced sample was blood. The CDR3 sequence: CATAGHLNTEAFF. In nucleotides, the CDR3 is TGTGCCACCGCCGGACACCTCAACACTGAAGCTTTCTTT.